This TCR beta chain was sequenced during a study of blood T cell repertoires in COVID-19. The wider study: The study drew acute and convalescent COVID-19 samples from the United States, Italy and Spain. The cDNA or gDNA used as material had been derived from T cells, B-cell-depleted T cells, or PBMCs.

In terms of age and location, participants ranged from roughly 18 to 89 years and lived in approximately 24 US areas. Donors of Cohort 3 who recovered were those that had two negative PCRs, clearance, or symptom resolution. Germline V gene sequence: CDR1 MNHEY, CDR2 SVGEGT. The length of the CDR3 is 15 residues. V lost 2 bases to trimming and J lost 8 bases; unmatched junction nucleotides: 6. Here immunoSEQ multiplex PCR was the method, and the copy in TCRdb shows in-frame clones only, minus some. The data show 250,000 or so clones, roughly 86% seen once. The sequence came from a woman aged 45-65 years who had recovered from COVID-19. Specimen: PBMCs or T cells enriched from blood (not recorded which). This sequence joins TRBV6-2 or TRBV6-3 and TRBJ2-2, with 9 bases lining up with TRBD1. The CDR3 DNA sequence: TGTGCCAGCAGTTACCAACAGGGGGCCGCTGGGGAGCTGTTTTTT. Translated, it gives CASSYQQGAAGELFF.